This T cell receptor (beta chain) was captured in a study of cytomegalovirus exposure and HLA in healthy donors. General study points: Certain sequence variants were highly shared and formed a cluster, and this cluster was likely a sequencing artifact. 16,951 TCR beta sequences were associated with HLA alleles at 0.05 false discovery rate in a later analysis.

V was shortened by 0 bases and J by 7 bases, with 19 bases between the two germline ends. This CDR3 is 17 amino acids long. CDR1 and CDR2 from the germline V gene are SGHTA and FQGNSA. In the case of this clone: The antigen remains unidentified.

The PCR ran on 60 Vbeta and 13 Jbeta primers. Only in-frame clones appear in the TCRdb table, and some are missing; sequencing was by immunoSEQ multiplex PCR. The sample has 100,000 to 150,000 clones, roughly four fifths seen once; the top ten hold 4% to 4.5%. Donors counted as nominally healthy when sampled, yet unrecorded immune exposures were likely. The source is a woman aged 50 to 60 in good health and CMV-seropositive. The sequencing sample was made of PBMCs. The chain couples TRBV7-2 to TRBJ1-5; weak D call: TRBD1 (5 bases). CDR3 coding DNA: TGTGCCAGCAGCTTAGCCGGGGCAGCGGGGTTCAGGCAGCCCCAGCATTTT. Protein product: CASSLAGAAGFRQPQHF.